The 8 T cell receptor beta chains reported below all come from one sample, sequenced in a study of blood T cells in healthy people across ages (dated by TCRdb to about 2015). The library came from 5' RACE. The listed sequencing device is Illumina HiSeq 2500. A second PCR of about 6 to 11 cycles was performed with a sample-barcoded 5' primer and a J-beta primer mix. TCRdb reran the public reads through fastp at Q25 and MiXCR, keeping productive beta chains. Every CDR3 protein is listed once, alongside the most common genes and DNA of its rows. Counted in this sample were 1 million or so distinct CDR3 sequences; 20% to 25% of them appeared once. Approximately 0.75% of the sample is held by the ten biggest clonotypes. These sequences were also reported in another study, on T cells of mothers and their children.

What was sequenced was blood. The receptors shown here come from a girl under 10 years old in good health.

Written as DNA, the CDR3 is TGCGCCAGCAGCCAAGACATCGATATAGCCACAGATACGCAGTATTTT. Translated, it gives CASSQDIDIATDTQYF. The rearrangement links TRBV4-1 to TRBJ2-3; D ambiguous. The germline gives CDR1 MGHRA, CDR2 YSYEKL. CDR3 length equals 16 residues. Trimming pared 0 bases from V and 2 bases from J, leaving 12 bases between.

As DNA, the CDR3 is TGTGCCAGCAGTTTAAACTCTCTCGCTGGCACAGATACGCAGTATTTT. Translating it yields CASSLNSLAGTDTQYF. The rearrangement joins TRBV12-3 or TRBV12-4 to TRBJ2-3; D is ambiguous. The V end was cut by 2 bases, the J end by 1 base, with 13 bases between. CDR3 length equals 16 residues.

This clonotype was recorded a few times. The rearrangement uses TRBV27 and TRBJ2-5, with TRBD1 matching over 9 bases. The J call could be wrong; TRBJ2-7 is a better fit for the DNA end. This CDR3 spans 11 amino acids. Germline-derived CDR1 and CDR2 are MNHEY and SMNVEV (reference sequence). The CDR3: CVRTGAGEQYF. As DNA, the CDR3 is TGTGTCCGGACAGGGGCCGGCGAGCAGTACTTC.

Comment on this clonotype: One junction end does not reproduce the germline sequence, and a read error may be involved. The chain employs TRBV3-1 and TRBJ1-2, with 7 bases matching TRBD1. Germline CDR1 LGHDT, CDR2 YNNKEL (reference sequence). The CDR3 extends over 16 amino acids. CDR3 sequence (DNA): TGTGCCAGCAGCCAAGCTCGGGACAGCAGGGGCTATGGTTACACCTTC. It translates to CASSQARDSRGYGYTF.

The gene calls are TRBV27 and TRBJ2-5, with D maybe TRBD2 (6 bases). With the DNA end fitting TRBJ2-1 better, the J assignment may be wrong. The CDR3 totals 15 residues. Germline CDR1 is MNHEY and CDR2 is SMNVEV (reference sequence). CDR3 sequence reads: CASSLSVGGGNEQFF. CDR3 nucleotides: TGTGCCAGCAGTTTATCCGTGGGAGGCGGCAATGAGCAGTTCTTC.

This clonotype was detected a few times. This rearrangement joins TRBV20-1 to TRBJ1-4; D perhaps matches TRBD1 (6 bases). The V end was cut by 5 bases, the J end by 4 bases, with 11 bases between. This CDR3 comprises 13 residues. The germline V gene encodes CDR1 DFQATT and CDR2 SNEGSKA (reference sequence). CDR3 DNA: TGCAGTGCTCTCGGACAGATTAATGAAAAACTGTTTTTT. Translation gives CSALGQINEKLFF.

This clonotype has only a few counts. V and J are TRBV7-9 and TRBJ1-2, with D possibly matching TRBD1 (5 bases). Trimming stripped 6 bases from V and 8 bases from J, with 13 bases between. Germline CDR1 SEHNR, CDR2 FQNEAQ (reference sequence). The CDR3 covers 12 residues. CDR3 residues: CASSSSGEGYTF. Written as DNA, the CDR3 is TGTGCCAGCAGTTCATCGGGGGAAGGCTACACCTTC.

The V gene is TRBV9, the J gene TRBJ1-4; D is ambiguous. V lost 2 bases and J lost 3, with 11 bases in between. CDR3 size: 15 residues. Looked up from germline, CDR1 is SGDLS and CDR2 is YYNGEE. This chain's CDR3 is CASSVDGLSNEKLFF. Written as DNA, the CDR3 is TGTGCCAGCAGCGTTGACGGGCTATCTAATGAAAAACTGTTTTTT.